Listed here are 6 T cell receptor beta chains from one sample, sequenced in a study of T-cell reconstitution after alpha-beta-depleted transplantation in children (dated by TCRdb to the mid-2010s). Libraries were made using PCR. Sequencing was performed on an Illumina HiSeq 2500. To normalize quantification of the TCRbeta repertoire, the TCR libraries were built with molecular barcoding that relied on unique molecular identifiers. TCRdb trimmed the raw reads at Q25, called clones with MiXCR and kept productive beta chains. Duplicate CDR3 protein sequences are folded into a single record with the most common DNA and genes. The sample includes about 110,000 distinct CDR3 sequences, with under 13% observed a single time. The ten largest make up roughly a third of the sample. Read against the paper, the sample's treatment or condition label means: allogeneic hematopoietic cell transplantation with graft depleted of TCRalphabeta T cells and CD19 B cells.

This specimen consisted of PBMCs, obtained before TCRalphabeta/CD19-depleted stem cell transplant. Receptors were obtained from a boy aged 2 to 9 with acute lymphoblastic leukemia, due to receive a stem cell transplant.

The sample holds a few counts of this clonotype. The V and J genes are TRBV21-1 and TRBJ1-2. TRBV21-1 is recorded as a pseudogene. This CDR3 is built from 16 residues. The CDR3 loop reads CASSKDYGALHWGYTF. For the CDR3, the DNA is TGTGCCAGCAGCAAAGATTACGGGGCCCTTCATTGGGGCTACACCTTC.

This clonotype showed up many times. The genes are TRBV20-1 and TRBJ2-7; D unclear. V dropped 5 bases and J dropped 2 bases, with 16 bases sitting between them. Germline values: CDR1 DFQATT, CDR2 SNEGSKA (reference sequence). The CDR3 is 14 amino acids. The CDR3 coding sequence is TGCAGTGCTCCCGGACCATCTCGGGCCTACGAGCAGTACTTC. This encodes CSAPGPSRAYEQYF.

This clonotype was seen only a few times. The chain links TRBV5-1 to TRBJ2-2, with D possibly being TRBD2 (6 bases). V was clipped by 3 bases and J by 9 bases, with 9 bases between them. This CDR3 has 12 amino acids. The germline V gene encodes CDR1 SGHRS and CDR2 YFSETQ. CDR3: CASSSGVRELFF. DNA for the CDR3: TGCGCCAGCAGCTCGGGAGTCCGGGAGCTGTTTTTT.

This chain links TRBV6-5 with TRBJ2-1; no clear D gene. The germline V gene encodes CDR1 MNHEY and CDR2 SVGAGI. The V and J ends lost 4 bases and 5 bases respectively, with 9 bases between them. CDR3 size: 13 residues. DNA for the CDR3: TGTGCCAGCAGTTTCGGACGGAACAATGAGCAGTTCTTC. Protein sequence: CASSFGRNNEQFF.

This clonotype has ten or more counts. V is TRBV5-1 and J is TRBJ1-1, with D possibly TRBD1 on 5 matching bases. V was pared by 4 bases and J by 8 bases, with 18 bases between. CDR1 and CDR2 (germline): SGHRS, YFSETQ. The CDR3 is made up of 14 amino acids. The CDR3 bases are TGCGCCAGCAGCCTCCAGCCCTCAGGGACGGAAGCTTTCTTT. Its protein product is CASSLQPSGTEAFF.

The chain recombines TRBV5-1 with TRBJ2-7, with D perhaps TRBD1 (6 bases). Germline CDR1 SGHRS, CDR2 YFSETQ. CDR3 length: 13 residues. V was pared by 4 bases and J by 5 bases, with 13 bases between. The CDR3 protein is CASSQGLDNEQYF. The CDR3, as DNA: TGCGCCAGCAGCCAGGGGCTAGACAACGAGCAGTACTTC. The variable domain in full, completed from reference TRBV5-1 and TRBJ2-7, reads KAGVTQTPRYLIKTRGQQVTLSCSPISGHRSVSWYQQTPGQGLQFLFEYFSETQRNKGNFPGRFSGRQFSNSRSEMNVSTLELGDSALYLCASSQGLDNEQYFGPGTRLTVT.